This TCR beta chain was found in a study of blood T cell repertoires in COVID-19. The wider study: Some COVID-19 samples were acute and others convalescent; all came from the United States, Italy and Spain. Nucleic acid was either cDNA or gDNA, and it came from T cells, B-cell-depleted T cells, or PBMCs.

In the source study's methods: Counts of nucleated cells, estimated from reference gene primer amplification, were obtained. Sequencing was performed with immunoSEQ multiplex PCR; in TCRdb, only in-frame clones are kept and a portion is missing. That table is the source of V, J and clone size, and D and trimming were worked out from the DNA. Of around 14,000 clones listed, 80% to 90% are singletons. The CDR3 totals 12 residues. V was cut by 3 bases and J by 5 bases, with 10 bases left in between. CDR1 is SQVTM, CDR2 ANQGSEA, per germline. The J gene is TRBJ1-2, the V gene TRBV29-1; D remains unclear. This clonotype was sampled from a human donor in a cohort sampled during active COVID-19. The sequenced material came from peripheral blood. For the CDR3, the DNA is TGCAGCGTTGATGGGCAACTTTATGGCTACACCTTC. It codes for CSVDGQLYGYTF.